The TCR beta chain described here comes from a study of cytomegalovirus exposure and HLA in healthy donors. Across the study: In a later analysis, it was reported that the 120 validation repertoires had been produced on the same platform as the 670 or so repertoires belonging to the first cohort.

The CDR3 extends over 15 amino acids. V dropped 3 bases and J dropped 2 bases, with 8 bases sitting between them. Germline CDR1 is SGHNT and CDR2 is YENEEA. The repertoire was sequenced with immunoSEQ multiplex PCR; TCRdb's copy has only in-frame clones and lacks some. The data hold 220,000 or so clones, with approximately 80% observed a single time. The study drew the donors from its approximately 130-subject validation cohort, separate from the approximately 690-subject first cohort. The clonotype originates from a woman aged 25 to 45 in good health and CMV-seropositive. The rearrangement links TRBV11-3 to TRBJ2-6, with no clear D. Sequenced: PBMCs. For the CDR3, the DNA is TGTGCCAGCAGCTTTGGAGCAGCTGGGGCCAACGTCCTGACTTTC. Its translation is CASSFGAAGANVLTF. Variable domain in full (rest from reference TRBV11-3 and TRBJ2-6): EAGVVQSPRYKIIEKKQPVAFWCNPISGHNTLYWYLQNLGQGPELLIRYENEEAVDDSQLPKDRFSAERLKGVDSTLKIQPAELGDSAVYLCASSFGAAGANVLTFGAGSRLTVL.